The clone carrying this T cell receptor beta chain was observed many times. These data originate in a study of regulatory T cells in long-lasting Graves disease. For TCR beta, libraries came from iRepertoire HTBI primers and Arm-PCR of CDR3 regions. TCRdb processed the multiplex PCR reads anew with MiXCR; each CDR3 protein has one entry. Seen here are around 400,000 distinct CDR3 sequences, about 12% observed once, and the top ten hold approximately 19%. Time point noted: newly diagnosed GD, antithyroid drugs for less than 3 months. The TCR library was made from RNA extracted from PBMCs. This sample was shared with a second study, whose subject was T cells in Graves' hyperthyroidism and ophthalmopathy.

The clonotype comes from a woman aged 18-29 years with Graves disease. The source material was peripheral blood mononuclear cells (PBMCs), sampled at new diagnosis, from a patient treated with antithyroid drugs.

CDR3 nucleotides: TGTGCCAGCGAAAACGACGGCTACGAGCAGTACGTC. Amino acids: CASENDGYEQYV. V is TRBV2 and J is TRBJ2-7; D ambiguous. CDR3 size: 12 residues. V was pared by 8 bases and J by 3 bases, with 11 bases between. Germline values: CDR1 SNHLY, CDR2 FYNNEI.